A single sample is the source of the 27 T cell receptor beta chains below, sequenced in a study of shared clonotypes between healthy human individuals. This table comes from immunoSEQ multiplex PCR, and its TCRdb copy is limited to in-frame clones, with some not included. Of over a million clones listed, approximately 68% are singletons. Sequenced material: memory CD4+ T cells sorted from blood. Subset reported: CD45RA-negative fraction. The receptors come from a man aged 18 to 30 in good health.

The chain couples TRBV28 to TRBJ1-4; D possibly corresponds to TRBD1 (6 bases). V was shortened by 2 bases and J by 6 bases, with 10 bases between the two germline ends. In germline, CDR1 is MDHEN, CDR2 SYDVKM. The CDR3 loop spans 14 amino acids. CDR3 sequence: CASSLQGRDEKLFF. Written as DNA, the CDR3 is TGTGCCAGCAGTTTACAGGGGAGGGATGAAAAACTGTTTTTT. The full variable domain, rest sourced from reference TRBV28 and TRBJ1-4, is DVKVTQSSRYLVKRTGEKVFLECVQDMDHENMFWYRQDPGLGLRLIYFSYDVKMKEKGDIPEGYSVSREKKERFSLILESASTNQTSMYLCASSLQGRDEKLFFGSGTQLSVL.

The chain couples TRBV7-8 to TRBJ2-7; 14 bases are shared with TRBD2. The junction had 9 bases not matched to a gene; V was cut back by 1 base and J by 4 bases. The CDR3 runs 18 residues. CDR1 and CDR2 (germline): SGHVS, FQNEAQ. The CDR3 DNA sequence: TGTGCCAGCAGCTTAGGCCCTCCTGGGACTAGCGGGAGTTACGAGCAGTACTTC. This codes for CASSLGPPGTSGSYEQYF.

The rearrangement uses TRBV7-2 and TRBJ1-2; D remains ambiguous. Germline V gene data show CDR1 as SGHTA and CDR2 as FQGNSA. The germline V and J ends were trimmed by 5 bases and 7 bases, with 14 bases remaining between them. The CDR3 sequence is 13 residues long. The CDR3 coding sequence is TGTGCCAGCAGCCCCCGGGGATCAAGTGGCTACACCTTC. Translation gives CASSPRGSSGYTF.

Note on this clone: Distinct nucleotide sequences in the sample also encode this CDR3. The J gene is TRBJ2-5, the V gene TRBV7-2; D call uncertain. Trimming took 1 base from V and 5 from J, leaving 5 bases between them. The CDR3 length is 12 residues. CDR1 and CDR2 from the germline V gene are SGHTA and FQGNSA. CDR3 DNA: TGTGCCAGCAGCTTAGGGGTTGAGACCCAGTACTTC. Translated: CASSLGVETQYF.

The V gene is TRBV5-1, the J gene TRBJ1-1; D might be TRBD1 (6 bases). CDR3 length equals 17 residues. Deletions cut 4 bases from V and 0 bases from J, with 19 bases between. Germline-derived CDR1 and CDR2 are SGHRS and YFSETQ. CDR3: CASSLFWAGALNTEAFF. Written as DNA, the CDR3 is TGCGCCAGCAGCCTCTTCTGGGCAGGGGCCTTGAACACTGAAGCTTTCTTT.

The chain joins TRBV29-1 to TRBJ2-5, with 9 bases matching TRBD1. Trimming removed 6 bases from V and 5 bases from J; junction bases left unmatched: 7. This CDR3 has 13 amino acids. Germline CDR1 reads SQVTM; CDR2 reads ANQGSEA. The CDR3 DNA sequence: TGCAGCGTGCGGACAGGGGCCTGGGAGACCCAGTACTTC. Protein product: CSVRTGAWETQYF.

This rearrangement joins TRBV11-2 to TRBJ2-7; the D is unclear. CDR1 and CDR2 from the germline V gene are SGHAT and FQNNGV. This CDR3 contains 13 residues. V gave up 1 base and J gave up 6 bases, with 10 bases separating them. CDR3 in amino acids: CASSLVQIAEQYF. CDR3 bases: TGTGCCAGCAGCTTAGTCCAGATCGCCGAGCAGTACTTC.

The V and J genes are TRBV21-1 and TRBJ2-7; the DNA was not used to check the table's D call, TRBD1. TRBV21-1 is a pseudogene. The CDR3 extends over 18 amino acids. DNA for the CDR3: TGTGCCAGCAGCAAAGAAGCTAAAAGGACACTTGAACCCTACGAGCAGTACTTC. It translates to CASSKEAKRTLEPYEQYF.

CDR3 bases: TGTGCCAGCAGTGCAGGGGAACTAGCCTATGGCTACACCTTC. Amino acids: CASSAGELAYGYTF. The J gene is TRBJ1-2, the V gene TRBV6-1; a possible D gene is TRBD1 (6 bases). The CDR3 runs 14 residues. Germline-derived CDR1 and CDR2 are MNHNS and SASEGT. V lost 4 bases to trimming and J lost 4 bases, with 13 bases between them.

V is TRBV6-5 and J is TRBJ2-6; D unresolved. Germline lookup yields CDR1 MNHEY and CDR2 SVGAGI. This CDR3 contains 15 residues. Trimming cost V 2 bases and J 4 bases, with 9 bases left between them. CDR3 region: CASSYLTSGANVLTF. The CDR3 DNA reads TGTGCCAGCAGTTACCTGACTTCCGGGGCCAACGTCCTGACTTTC.

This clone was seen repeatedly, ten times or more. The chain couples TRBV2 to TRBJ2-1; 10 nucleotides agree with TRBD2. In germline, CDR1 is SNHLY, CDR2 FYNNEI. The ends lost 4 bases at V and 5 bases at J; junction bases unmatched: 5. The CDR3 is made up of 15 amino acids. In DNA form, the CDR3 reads TGTGCCAGCAGTGGCGGTAGCGGGAGGAACAATGAGCAGTTCTTC. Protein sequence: CASSGGSGRNNEQFF.

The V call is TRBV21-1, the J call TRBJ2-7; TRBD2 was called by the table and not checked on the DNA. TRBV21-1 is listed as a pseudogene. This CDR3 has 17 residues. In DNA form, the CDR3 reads TGTGCCAGCAGCCCTCAGCGAGGACTAGGATCGTTCTACGAGCAGTACTTC. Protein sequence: CASSPQRGLGSFYEQYF.

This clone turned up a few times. The CDR3 here is CASGLLMNNEQFF. The DNA for the CDR3 is TGTGCTAGTGGTCTATTGATGAACAATGAGCAGTTCTTC. This rearrangement joins TRBV12-5 to TRBJ2-1; D is ambiguous. The CDR3 spans 13 residues. Trimming left V 5 bases short and J 5 bases short, with 10 bases between. The germline CDR1 and CDR2 sequences are LGHNT and FRNRAP.

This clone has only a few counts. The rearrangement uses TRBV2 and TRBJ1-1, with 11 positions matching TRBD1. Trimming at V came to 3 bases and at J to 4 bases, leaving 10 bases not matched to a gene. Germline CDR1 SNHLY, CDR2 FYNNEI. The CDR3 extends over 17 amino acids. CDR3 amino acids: CASSDSPGQGVLTEAFF. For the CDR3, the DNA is TGTGCCAGCAGTGACTCGCCGGGACAGGGGGTTCTCACTGAAGCTTTCTTT. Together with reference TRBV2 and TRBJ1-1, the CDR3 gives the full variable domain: EPEVTQTPSHQVTQMGQEVILRCVPISNHLYFYWYRQILGQKVEFLVSFYNNEISEKSEIFDDQFSVERPDGSNFTLKIRSTKLEDSAMYFCASSDSPGQGVLTEAFFGQGTRLTVV.

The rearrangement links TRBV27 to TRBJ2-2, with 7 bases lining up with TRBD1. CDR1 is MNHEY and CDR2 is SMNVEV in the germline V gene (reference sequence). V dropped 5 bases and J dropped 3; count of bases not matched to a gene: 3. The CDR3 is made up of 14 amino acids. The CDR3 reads CASSRDSHTGELFF. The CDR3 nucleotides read TGTGCCAGCAGTAGGGACAGCCACACCGGGGAGCTGTTTTTT.

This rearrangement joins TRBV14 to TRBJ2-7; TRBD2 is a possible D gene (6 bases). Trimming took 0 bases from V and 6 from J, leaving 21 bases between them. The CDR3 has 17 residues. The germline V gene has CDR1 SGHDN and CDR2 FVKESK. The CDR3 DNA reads TGTGCCAGCAGCCAAGATGGTTCTGCGGGGTGGATGGGCGAGCAGTACTTC. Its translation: CASSQDGSAGWMGEQYF. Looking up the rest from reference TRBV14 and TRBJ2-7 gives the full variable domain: EAGVTQFPSHSVIEKGQTVTLRCDPISGHDNLYWYRRVMGKEIKFLLHFVKESKQDESGMPNNRFLAERTGGTYSTLKVQPAELEDSGVYFCASSQDGSAGWMGEQYFGPGTRLTVT.

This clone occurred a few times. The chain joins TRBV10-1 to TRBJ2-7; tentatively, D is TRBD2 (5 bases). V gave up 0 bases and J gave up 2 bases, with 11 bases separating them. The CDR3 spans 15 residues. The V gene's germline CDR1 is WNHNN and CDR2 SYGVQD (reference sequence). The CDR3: CASSESAGPTYEQYF. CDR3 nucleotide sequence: TGCGCCAGCAGTGAGTCGGCGGGCCCTACCTACGAGCAGTACTTC.

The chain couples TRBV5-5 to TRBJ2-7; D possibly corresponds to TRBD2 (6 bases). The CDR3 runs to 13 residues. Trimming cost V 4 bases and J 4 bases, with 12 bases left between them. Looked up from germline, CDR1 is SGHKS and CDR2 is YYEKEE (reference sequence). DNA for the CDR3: TGTGCCAGCAGCACGGGGGTGACTTACGAGCAGTACTTC. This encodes CASSTGVTYEQYF.

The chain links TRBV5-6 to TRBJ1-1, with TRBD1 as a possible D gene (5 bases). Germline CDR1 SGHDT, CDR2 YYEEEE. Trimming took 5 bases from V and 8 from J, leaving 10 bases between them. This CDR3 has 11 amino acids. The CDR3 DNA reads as TGTGCCAGCAGAGGGAGGGGAGAAGCTTTCTTT. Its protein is CASRGRGEAFF.

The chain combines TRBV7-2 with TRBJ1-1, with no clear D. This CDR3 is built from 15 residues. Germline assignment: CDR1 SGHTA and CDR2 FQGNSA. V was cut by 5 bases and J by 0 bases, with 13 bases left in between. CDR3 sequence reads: CASSPGRVMNTEAFF. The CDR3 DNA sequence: TGTGCCAGCAGCCCCGGACGGGTTATGAACACTGAAGCTTTCTTT. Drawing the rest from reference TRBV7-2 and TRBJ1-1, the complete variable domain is GAGVSQSPSNKVTEKGKDVELRCDPISGHTALYWYRQSLGQGLEFLIYFQGNSAPDKSGLPSDRFSAERTGGSVSTLTIQRTQQEDSAVYLCASSPGRVMNTEAFFGQGTRLTVV.

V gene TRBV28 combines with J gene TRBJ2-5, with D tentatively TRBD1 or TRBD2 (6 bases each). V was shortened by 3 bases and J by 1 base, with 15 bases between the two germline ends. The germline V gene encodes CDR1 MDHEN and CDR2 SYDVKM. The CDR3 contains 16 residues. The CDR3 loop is CASSLGGAPGQETQYF. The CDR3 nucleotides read TGTGCCAGCAGTTTGGGGGGCGCCCCCGGCCAAGAGACCCAGTACTTC.

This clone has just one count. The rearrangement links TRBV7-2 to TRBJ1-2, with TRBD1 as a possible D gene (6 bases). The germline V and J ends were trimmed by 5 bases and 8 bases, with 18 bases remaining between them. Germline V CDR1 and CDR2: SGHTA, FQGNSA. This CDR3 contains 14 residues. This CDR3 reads CASSQGQLFLGYTF. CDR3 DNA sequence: TGTGCCAGCAGCCAAGGACAGTTATTTTTAGGCTACACCTTC.

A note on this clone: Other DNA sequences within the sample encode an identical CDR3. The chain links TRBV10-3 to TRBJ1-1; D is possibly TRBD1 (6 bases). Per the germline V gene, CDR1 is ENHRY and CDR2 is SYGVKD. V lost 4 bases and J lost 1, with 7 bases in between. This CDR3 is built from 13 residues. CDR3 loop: CAISGQENTEAFF. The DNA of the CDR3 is TGTGCCATCAGTGGACAGGAGAACACTGAAGCTTTCTTT.

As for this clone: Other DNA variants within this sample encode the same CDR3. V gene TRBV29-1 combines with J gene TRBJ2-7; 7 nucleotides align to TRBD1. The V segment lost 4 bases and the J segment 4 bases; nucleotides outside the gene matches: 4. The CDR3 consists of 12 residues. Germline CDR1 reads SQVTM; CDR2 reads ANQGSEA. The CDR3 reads CSVGQGSYEQYF. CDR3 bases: TGCAGCGTTGGACAGGGTTCTTACGAGCAGTACTTC.

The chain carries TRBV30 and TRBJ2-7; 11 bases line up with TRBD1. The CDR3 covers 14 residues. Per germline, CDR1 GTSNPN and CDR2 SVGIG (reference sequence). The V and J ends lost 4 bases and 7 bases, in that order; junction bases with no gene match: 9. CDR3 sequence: CAWTRDRGTGEQYF. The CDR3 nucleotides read TGTGCCTGGACACGGGACAGGGGGACTGGAGAGCAGTACTTC.

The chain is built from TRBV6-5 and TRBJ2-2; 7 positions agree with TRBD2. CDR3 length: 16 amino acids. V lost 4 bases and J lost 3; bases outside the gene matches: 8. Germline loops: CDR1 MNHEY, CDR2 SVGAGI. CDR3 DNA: TGTGCCAGCAGTTCCCTTGGGGGGGGATACACCGGGGAGCTGTTTTTT. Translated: CASSSLGGGYTGELFF.

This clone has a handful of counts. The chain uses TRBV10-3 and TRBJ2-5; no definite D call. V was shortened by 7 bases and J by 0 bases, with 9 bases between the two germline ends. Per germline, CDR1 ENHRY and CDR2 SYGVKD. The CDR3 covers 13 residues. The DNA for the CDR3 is TGTGCCATCAAAGGGTGGGACCAAGAGACCCAGTACTTC. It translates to CAIKGWDQETQYF.